The T cell receptor (beta chain) described here comes from a study of blood T cell repertoires in COVID-19 (dated by TCRdb to about 2020). Regarding the study in general: Samples covering the acute and convalescent phases of COVID-19 were provided by collaborators in the United States, Italy and Spain. Nearly every sample came with metadata listing a de-identified subject ID, COVID-19 status, age in years and sex. The repertoires were released in a freely available public database meant as a resource for research on the immune response to SARS-CoV-2. HLA class I and class II types, where available, came from metadata supplied by the sample provider rather than from assay-based typing. The prospective study material was composed of cDNA or gDNA derived from T cells, B-cell-depleted T cells, or PBMCs. Subjects who had been exposed to COVID-19, were actively infected with it, or had recovered from it provided the deeply sampled blood TCRbeta repertoires that made up the dataset. The samples were drawn from two sources: the first 160 participants of the ongoing ImmuneRACE study, and fewer than 1,500 subjects contributed by 6 global collaborators.

This clone is a singleton in its sample. No cognate antigen has been identified for it. Base qualities were left out, and no much larger clone turns up one base away. V is pruned by 4 bases and J by 1 base, leaving 5 bases of the junction without a gene match. Measured from the cysteine to the phenylalanine, the CDR3 is 15 residues long. CDR3 DNA only is kept here, 45 bases in frame from base 1. CDR1 MNHEY and CDR2 SMNVEV are derived from the germline V gene (reference sequence). Each collaborating institution followed its own protocols to collect whole blood in K2EDTA tubes. Collaborator samples were shipped for TCRbeta analysis as frozen whole blood, isolated PBMCs, or DNA extracted from either sample type. Study-wide conclusions, independent of this receptor: The amount of clinical and demographic metadata varied by source and participant and was provided uncurated.

TCRbeta CDR3 regions were amplified from genomic DNA using the immunoSEQ Assay, a bias-controlled multiplex PCR. As for the authors' bioinformatics: Within the assay, amplification of reference gene primers was used to estimate how many nucleated cells each sample contained. To quantify the absolute abundance of each unique TCRbeta CDR3 rearrangement, sequence reads were collapsed and filtered. For each sample, productive Simpson clonality was calculated as the square root of Simpson's diversity index over productive rearrangements. In TCRdb, the immuneACCESS table is reduced to in-frame sequences with V and J assigned. These tables do not hold every clone; where another copy was compared, an unresolved V gene accounts for under half, and the others remain unexplained. The DNA was the basis for D and trimming; V, J and clone size are from that table. The sample has some 150,000 clones on record, roughly 90% of them singletons. About 4.6% of the sample belongs to the ten largest clones.

Material: peripheral blood. The chain uses TRBV27 and TRBJ2-5, with TRBD2 matching 8 junction bases. The sequence came from a woman in her fifties or sixties with active or convalescent COVID-19. The DNA reads as follows: TGTGCCAGCAGTTCAGCGGGGGCATCCCAAGAGACCCAGTACTTC. It translates to CASSSAGASQETQYF.